The 9 T cell receptor beta chains given below trace back to one sample, sequenced in a study of T cell clonotyping in hematopoietic cell transplantation. Stated time point: recipient sample about 28 days before transplant, after cytoreduction. TCRdb's table, derived via immunoSEQ multiplex PCR, lists solely in-frame clones and lacks some. The repertoire holds about 41,000 clones, with around 84% as singletons. The sequenced sample was peripheral blood mononuclear cells, obtained before stem cell transplant. These receptor sequences come from a man aged 55 to 70 with acute myeloid leukemia. Some clones in this sample may be carry-over from other donors' samples.

The chain is built from TRBV30 and TRBJ1-5; tentative D call: TRBD1 (5 bases). Germline-derived CDR1 and CDR2 are GTSNPN and SVGIG (reference sequence). The CDR3 covers 16 residues. The germline V and J ends were trimmed by 3 bases and 6 bases, with 21 bases remaining between them. Written as DNA, the CDR3 is TGTGCCTGGAGGGGGGGTGGAGGGCTCGTTACTCAGCCCCAGCATTTT. Translation gives CAWRGGGGLVTQPQHF.

The chain has TRBV28 and TRBJ1-2; D not resolved. V lost 0 bases and J 5 bases, leaving 7 bases between the germline ends. CDR3 length: 13 amino acids. CDR1 MDHEN and CDR2 SYDVKM come from the germline V gene. CDR3 sequence: CASSLWGSYGYTF. The CDR3 nucleotides are TGTGCCAGCAGTTTATGGGGATCGTATGGCTACACCTTC.

The chain combines TRBV28 with TRBJ1-3; 8 bases map to TRBD1. The V gene's germline CDR1 is MDHEN and CDR2 SYDVKM. The CDR3 runs to 15 residues. Trimming took 4 bases from V and 6 from J; bases not matched to a gene: 8. DNA for the CDR3: TGTGCCAGCAGTTCGATAGGACAGGGTAAAAACACCATATATTTT. This translates into CASSSIGQGKNTIYF.

V usage is TRBV7-9 and J usage is TRBJ2-3; 9 nucleotides line up with TRBD2. Trimming cost V 5 bases and J 10 bases; bases outside gene matches: 4. CDR3 length equals 12 residues. The germline gives CDR1 SEHNR, CDR2 FQNEAQ (reference sequence). CDR3 DNA sequence: TGTGCCAGCAGCCCACCTAGCGGGGCGCAGTATTTT. Residues: CASSPPSGAQYF.

The J gene is TRBJ2-3, the V gene TRBV19, with 7 bases matching TRBD1. V trimming: 5 bases; J trimming: 0 bases; junction bases outside the gene matches: 8. The CDR3 spans 16 residues. CDR1 and CDR2 (germline): LNHDA, SQIVND (reference sequence). CDR3: CASSAPRDRSTDTQYF. CDR3 coding DNA: TGTGCCAGTAGTGCGCCCCGGGACAGAAGCACAGATACGCAGTATTTT.

The rearrangement links TRBV15 to TRBJ1-3; a possible D gene is TRBD1 (6 bases). There are 17 residues in the CDR3. V was pared by 0 bases and J by 2 bases, with 14 bases between. Germline lookup yields CDR1 LNHNV and CDR2 YYDKDF (reference sequence). This CDR3 is CATSRDGTGRTGNTIYF. For the CDR3, the DNA is TGTGCCACCAGCAGAGATGGTACAGGGAGGACTGGAAACACCATATATTTT.

V and J are TRBV5-6 and TRBJ1-5; D is unresolved. Germline CDR1 is SGHDT and CDR2 is YYEEEE. The length of the CDR3 is 17 residues. The V end lost 1 base, the J end lost 5 bases, and 19 bases lay between the germline ends. Written as DNA, the CDR3 is TGTGCCAGCAGCTTGCGTATTTCAGGCAGAAGTCATCAGCCCCAGCATTTT. Encoded protein: CASSLRISGRSHQPQHF.

This rearrangement joins TRBV7-2 to TRBJ1-1, with D possibly being TRBD1 (6 bases). The CDR3 is made up of 15 amino acids. From germline, CDR1 is SGHTA and CDR2 FQGNSA. With 2 bases removed from V and 0 bases from J, the gap between germline ends came to 10 bases. The CDR3 nucleotides read TGTGCCAGCAGCTTACGGGGGCCCATGAACACTGAAGCTTTCTTT. This translates into CASSLRGPMNTEAFF.

This clone was recorded only once. Here the CDR3 DNA reads TGTGCCAGCAGTTTCACGTTCTCTGGGGCCAACGTCCTGACTTTC. The encoded protein is CASSFTFSGANVLTF. The rearrangement joins TRBV27 to TRBJ2-6; D call uncertain. There are 15 residues in the CDR3. Looked up from germline, CDR1 is MNHEY and CDR2 is SMNVEV (reference sequence). Trimming removed 3 bases at V and 0 bases at J, with 6 bases between. Drawing the rest from reference TRBV27 and TRBJ2-6, the complete variable domain is EAQVTQNPRYLITVTGKKLTVTCSQNMNHEYMSWYRQDPGLGLRQIYYSMNVEVTDKGDVPEGYKVSRKEKRNFPLILESPSPNQTSLYFCASSFTFSGANVLTFGAGSRLTVL.